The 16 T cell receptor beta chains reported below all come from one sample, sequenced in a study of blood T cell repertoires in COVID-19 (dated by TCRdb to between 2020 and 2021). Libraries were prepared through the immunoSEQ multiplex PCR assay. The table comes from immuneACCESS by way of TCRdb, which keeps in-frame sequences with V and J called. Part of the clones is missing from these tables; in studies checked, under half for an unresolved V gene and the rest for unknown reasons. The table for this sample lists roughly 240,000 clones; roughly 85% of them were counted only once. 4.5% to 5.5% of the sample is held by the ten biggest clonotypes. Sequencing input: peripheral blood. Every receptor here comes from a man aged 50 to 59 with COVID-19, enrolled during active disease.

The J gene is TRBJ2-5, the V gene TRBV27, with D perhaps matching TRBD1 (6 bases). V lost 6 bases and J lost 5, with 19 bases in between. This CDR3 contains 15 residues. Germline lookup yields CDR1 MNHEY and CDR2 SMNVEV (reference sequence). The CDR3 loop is CASSTGTSSWETQYF. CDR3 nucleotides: TGTGCCAGCAGCACCGGGACATCCAGTTGGGAGACCCAGTACTTC.

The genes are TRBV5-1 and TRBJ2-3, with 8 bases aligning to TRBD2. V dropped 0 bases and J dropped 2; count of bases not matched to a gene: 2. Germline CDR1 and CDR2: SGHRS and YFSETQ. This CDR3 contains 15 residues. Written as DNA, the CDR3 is TGCGCCAGCAGCTTGGTAGCGGGGCTCACAGATACGCAGTATTTT. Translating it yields CASSLVAGLTDTQYF.

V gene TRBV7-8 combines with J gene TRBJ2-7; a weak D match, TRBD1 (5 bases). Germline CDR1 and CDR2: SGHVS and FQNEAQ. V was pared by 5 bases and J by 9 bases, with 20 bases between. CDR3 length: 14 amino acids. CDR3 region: CASSPGGQSARQYF. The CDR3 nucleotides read TGTGCCAGCAGCCCTGGTGGACAATCTGCGAGGCAGTACTTC.

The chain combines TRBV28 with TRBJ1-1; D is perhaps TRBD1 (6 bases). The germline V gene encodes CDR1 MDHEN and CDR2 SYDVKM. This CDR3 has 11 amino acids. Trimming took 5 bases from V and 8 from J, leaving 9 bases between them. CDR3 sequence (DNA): TGTGCCAGCAGTAGGGGGTTCGAAGCTTTCTTT. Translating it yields CASSRGFEAFF.

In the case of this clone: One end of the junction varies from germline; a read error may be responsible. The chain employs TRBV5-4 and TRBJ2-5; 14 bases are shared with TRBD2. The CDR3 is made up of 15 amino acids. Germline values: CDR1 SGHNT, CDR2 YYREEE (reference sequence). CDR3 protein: CACSLGLAGEETQYF. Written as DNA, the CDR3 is TGTGCCTGCAGCCTGGGACTAGCGGGGGAAGAGACCCAGTACTTC.

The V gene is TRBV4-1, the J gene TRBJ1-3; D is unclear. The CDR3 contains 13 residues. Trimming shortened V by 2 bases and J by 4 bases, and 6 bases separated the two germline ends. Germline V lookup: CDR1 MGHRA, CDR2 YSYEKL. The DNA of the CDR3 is TGCGCCAGCAGCCAACCCTTAGGAAACACCATATATTTT. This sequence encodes CASSQPLGNTIYF.

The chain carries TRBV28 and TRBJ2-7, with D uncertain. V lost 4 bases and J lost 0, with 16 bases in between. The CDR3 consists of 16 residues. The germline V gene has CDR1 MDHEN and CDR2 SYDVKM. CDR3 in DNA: TGTGCCAGCAGTTCCCCCCTACAGAGACGCTCCTACGAGCAGTACTTC. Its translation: CASSSPLQRRSYEQYF.

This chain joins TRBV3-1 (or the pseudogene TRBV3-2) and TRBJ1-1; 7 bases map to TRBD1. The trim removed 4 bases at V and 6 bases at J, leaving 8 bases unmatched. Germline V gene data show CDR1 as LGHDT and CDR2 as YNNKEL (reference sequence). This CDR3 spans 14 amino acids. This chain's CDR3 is CASSPDRDVAEAFF. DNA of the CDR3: TGTGCCAGCAGCCCCGACAGGGATGTCGCTGAAGCTTTCTTT.

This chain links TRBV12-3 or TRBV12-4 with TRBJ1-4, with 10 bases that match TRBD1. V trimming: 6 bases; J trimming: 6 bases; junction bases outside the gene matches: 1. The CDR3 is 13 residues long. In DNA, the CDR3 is TGTGCCAGCAGGGGACAGGGGTATGAAAAACTGTTTTTT. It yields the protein CASRGQGYEKLFF.

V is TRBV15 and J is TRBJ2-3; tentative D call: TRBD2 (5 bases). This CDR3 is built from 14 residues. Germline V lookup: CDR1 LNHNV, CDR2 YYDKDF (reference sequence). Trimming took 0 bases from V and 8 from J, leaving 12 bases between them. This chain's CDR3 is CATSRDTRLGTQYF. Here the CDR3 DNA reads TGTGCCACCAGCAGAGATACTAGATTGGGTACGCAGTATTTT.

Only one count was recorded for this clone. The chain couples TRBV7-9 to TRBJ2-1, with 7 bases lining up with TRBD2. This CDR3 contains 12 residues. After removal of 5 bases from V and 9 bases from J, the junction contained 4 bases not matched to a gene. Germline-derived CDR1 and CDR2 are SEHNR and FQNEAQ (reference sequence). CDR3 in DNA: TGTGCCAGCAGCATAGGGGAGGGTGAGCAGTTCTTC. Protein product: CASSIGEGEQFF.

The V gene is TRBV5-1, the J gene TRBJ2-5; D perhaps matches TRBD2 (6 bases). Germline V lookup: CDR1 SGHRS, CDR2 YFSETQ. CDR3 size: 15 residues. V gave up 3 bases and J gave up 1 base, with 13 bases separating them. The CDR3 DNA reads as TGCGCCAGCAGCTACGAAGCGGGTCCCCAAGAGACCCAGTACTTC. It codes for CASSYEAGPQETQYF.

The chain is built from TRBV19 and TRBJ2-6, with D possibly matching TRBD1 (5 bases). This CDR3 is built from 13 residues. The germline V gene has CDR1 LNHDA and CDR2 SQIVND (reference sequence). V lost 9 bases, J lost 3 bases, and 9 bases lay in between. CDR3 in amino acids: CASRVVGANVLTF. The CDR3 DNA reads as TGTGCCAGCAGGGTCGTTGGGGCCAACGTCCTGACTTTC. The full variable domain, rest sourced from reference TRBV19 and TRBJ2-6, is DGGITQSPKYLFRKEGQNVTLSCEQNLNHDAMYWYRQDPGQGLRLIYYSQIVNDFQKGDIAEGYSVSREKKESFPLTVTSAQKNPTAFYLCASRVVGANVLTFGAGSRLTVL.

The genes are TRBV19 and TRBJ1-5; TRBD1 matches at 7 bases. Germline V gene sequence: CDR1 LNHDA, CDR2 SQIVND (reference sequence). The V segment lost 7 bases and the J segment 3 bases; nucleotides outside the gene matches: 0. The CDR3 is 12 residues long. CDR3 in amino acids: CASKGANQPQHF. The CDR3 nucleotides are TGTGCCAGTAAGGGGGCCAATCAGCCCCAGCATTTT.

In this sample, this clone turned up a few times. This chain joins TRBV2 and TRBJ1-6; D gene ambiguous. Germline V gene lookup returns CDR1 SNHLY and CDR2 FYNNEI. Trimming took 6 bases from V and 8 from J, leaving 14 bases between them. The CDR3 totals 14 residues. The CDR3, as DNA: TGTGCCAGCAGGCCCGGGTCAGAGTATTCACCCCTCCACTTT. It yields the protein CASRPGSEYSPLHF. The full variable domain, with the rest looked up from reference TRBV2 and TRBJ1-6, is EPEVTQTPSHQVTQMGQEVILRCVPISNHLYFYWYRQILGQKVEFLVSFYNNEISEKSEIFDDQFSVERPDGSNFTLKIRSTKLEDSAMYFCASRPGSEYSPLHFGNGTRLTVT.

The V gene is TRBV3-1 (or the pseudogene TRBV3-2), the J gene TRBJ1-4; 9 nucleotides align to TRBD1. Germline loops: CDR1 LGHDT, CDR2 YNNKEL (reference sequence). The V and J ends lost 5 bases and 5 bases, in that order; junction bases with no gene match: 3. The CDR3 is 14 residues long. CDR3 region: CASSRGQGNEKLFF. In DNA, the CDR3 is TGTGCCAGCAGCAGGGGACAGGGAAATGAAAAACTGTTTTTT.